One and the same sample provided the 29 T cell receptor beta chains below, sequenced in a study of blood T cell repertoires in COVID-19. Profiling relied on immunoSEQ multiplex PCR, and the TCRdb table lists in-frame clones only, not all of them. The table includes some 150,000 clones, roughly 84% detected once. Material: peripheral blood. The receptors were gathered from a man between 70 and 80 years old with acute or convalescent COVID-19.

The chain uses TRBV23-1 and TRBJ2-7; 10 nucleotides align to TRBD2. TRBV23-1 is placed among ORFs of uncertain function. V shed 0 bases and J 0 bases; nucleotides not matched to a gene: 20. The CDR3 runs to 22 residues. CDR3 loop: CASSQSPTVSQGTSESSYEQYF. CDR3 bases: TGCGCCAGCAGTCAATCACCAACCGTGTCACAGGGGACTAGCGAGAGCTCCTACGAGCAGTACTTC.

This CDR3 is CASSRQASVAYEQYF. The CDR3 DNA reads TGTGCCAGCAGCCGACAGGCTAGTGTAGCCTACGAGCAGTACTTC. The chain has TRBV6-5 and TRBJ2-7, with D maybe TRBD1 (6 bases). V shed 6 bases and J shed 2 bases, with 17 bases lying between them. The CDR3 totals 15 residues. Germline-derived CDR1 and CDR2 are MNHEY and SVGAGI.

The chain's CDR3 is CAWSATGVEQFF. In DNA form, the CDR3 reads TGTGCCTGGAGTGCAACAGGGGTTGAGCAGTTCTTC. The V call is TRBV30, the J call TRBJ2-1; 7 bases agree with TRBD1. Trimming at V came to 1 base and at J to 9 bases, leaving 3 bases not matched to a gene. This CDR3 is 12 amino acids long. CDR1 and CDR2 (germline): GTSNPN, SVGIG (reference sequence).

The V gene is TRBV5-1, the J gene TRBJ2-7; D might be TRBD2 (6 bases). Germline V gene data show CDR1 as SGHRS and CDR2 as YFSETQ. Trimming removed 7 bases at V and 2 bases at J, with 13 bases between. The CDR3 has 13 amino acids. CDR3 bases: TGCGCCAGCGGGGACTCGACGACCTACGAGCAGTACTTC. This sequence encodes CASGDSTTYEQYF.

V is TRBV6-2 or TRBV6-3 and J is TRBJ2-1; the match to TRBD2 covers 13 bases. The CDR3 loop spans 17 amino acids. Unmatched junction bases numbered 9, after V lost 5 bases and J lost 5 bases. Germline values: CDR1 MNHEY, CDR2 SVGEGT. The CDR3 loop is CASSNGLAGVENNEQFF. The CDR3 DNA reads TGTGCCAGCAGTAACGGACTAGCGGGGGTGGAAAACAATGAGCAGTTCTTC.

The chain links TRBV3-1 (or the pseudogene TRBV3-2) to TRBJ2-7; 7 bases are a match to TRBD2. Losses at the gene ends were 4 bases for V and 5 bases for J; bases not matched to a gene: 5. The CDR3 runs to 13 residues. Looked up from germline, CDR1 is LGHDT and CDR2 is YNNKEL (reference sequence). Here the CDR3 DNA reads TGTGCCAGCAGCCTCCGACTAGCAGACGAGCAGTACTTC. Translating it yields CASSLRLADEQYF.

CDR3 loop: CASSPIPGYNEQFF. The CDR3, as DNA: TGTGCCAGCAGCCCGATACCAGGTTACAATGAGCAGTTCTTC. The V and J genes are TRBV3-1 (or the pseudogene TRBV3-2) and TRBJ2-1; the D is unclear. Germline V gives CDR1 LGHDT, CDR2 YNNKEL (reference sequence). V was clipped by 4 bases and J by 4 bases, with 11 bases between them. This CDR3 is 14 amino acids long.

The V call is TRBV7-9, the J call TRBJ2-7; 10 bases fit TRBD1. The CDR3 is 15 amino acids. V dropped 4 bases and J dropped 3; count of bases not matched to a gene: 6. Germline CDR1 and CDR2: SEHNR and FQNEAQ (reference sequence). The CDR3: CASSSGQGGRYEQYF. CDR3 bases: TGTGCCAGCAGCTCCGGACAGGGGGGTCGCTACGAGCAGTACTTC.

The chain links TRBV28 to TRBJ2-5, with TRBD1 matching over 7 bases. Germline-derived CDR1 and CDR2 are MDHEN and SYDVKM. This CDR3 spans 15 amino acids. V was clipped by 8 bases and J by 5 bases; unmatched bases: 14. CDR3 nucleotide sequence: TGTGCCAGCTTAAACTCACAGGGGAGTGGGGAGACCCAGTACTTC. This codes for CASLNSQGSGETQYF.

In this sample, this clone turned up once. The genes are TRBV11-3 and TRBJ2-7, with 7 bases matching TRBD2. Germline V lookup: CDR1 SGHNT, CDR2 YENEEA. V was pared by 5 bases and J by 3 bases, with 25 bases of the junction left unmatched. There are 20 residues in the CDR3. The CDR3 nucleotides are TGTGCCAGCAGCCCCGAAGGGGCGGCCAAATCTAGCGGTTTCCACTACGAGCAGTACTTC. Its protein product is CASSPEGAAKSSGFHYEQYF.

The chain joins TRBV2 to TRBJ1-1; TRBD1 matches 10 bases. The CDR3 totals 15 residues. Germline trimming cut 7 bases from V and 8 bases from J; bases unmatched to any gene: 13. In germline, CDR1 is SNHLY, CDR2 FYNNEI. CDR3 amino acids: CASTLGGTGVLEAFF. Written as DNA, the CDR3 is TGTGCCAGCACCCTAGGGGGGACAGGGGTATTAGAAGCTTTCTTT.

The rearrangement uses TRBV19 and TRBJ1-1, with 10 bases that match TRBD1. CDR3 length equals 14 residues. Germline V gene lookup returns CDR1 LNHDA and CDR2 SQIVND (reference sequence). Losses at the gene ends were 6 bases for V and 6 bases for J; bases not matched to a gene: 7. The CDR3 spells CASSATGGVAEAFF. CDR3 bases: TGTGCCAGTAGCGCGACAGGGGGCGTCGCTGAAGCTTTCTTT.

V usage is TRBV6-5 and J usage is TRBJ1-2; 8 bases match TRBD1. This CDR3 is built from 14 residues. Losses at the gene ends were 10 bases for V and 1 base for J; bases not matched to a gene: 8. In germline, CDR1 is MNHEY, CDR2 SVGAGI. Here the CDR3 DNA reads TGTGCCAACTTGCAGACAGGGGATAACTATGGCTACACCTTC. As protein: CANLQTGDNYGYTF.

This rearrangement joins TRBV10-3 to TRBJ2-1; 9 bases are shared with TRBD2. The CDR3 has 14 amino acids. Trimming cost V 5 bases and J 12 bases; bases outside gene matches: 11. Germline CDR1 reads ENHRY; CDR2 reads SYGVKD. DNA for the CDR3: TGTGCCATCAGTCGGCTAGCGGGAAATCGTGGGCAGTTCTTC. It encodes CAISRLAGNRGQFF.

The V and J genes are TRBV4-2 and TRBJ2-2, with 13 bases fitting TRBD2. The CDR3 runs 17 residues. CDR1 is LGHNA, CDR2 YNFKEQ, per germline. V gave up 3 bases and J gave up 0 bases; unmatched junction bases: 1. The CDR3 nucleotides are TGTGCCAGCAGCCATGGGACTAGCGGGGCGAACACCGGGGAGCTGTTTTTT. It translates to CASSHGTSGANTGELFF.

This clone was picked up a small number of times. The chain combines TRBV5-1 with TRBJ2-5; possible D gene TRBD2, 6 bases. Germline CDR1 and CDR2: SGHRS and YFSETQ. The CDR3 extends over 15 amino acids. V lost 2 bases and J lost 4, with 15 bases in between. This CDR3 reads CASSFGTGVRETQYF. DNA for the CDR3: TGCGCCAGCAGCTTTGGGACGGGGGTGCGAGAGACCCAGTACTTC.

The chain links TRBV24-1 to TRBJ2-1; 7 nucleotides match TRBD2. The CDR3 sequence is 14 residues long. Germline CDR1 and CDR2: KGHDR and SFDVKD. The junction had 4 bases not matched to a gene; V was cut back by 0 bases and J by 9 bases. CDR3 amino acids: CATSDLGGVGEQFF. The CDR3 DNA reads TGTGCCACCAGTGATTTGGGGGGGGTGGGTGAGCAGTTCTTC.

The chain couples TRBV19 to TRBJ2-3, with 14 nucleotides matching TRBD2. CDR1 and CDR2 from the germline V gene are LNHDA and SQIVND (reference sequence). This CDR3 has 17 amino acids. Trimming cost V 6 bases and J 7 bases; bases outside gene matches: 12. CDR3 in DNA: TGTGCCAGTAGCAACCTGGGACTAGCGGGAGCAGGGAATACGCAGTATTTT. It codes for CASSNLGLAGAGNTQYF.

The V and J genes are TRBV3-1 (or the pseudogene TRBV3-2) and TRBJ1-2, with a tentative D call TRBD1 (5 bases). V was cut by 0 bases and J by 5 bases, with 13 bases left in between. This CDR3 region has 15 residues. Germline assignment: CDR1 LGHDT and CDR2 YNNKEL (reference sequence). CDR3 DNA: TGTGCCAGCAGCCAAGATAACAGGCCTCTTTATGGCTACACCTTC. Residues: CASSQDNRPLYGYTF.

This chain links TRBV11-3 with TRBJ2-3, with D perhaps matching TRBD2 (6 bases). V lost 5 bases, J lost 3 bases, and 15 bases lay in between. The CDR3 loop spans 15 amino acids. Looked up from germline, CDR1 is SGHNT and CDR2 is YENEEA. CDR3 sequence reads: CASSPTRERTDTQYF. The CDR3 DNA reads TGTGCCAGCAGCCCCACCCGGGAGAGAACAGATACGCAGTATTTT.

The CDR3 DNA is TGTGCCAGCAGTTTCCCGACAGGGCGTAGCAATGAGCAGTTCTTC. This codes for CASSFPTGRSNEQFF. The V call is TRBV6-6, the J call TRBJ2-1; 7 bases are a match to TRBD1. In germline, CDR1 is MNHNY, CDR2 SVGAGI (reference sequence). J lost 6 bases, V lost 4 bases, and 9 bases had no gene match. The CDR3 length is 15 residues.

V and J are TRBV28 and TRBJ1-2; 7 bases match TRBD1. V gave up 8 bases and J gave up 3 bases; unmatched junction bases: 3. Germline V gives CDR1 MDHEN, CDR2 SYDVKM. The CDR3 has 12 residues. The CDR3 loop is CASRTGDYGYTF. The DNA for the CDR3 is TGTGCCAGCCGAACAGGGGACTATGGCTACACCTTC.

CDR3 protein: CASSLDRNYGYTF. CDR3 in DNA: TGTGCCAGCAGTTTAGACAGAAACTATGGCTACACCTTC. The chain combines TRBV12-3 or TRBV12-4 with TRBJ1-2; no clear D gene. The V gene lost 1 base and the J gene lost 2 bases, with 5 bases spanning the gap. The CDR3 consists of 13 residues.

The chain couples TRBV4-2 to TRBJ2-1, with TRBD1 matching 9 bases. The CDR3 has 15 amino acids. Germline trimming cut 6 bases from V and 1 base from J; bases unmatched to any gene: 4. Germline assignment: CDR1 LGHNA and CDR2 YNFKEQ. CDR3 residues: CASSRDRESYNEQFF. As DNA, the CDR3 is TGTGCCAGCAGTCGGGACAGGGAGTCCTACAATGAGCAGTTCTTC.

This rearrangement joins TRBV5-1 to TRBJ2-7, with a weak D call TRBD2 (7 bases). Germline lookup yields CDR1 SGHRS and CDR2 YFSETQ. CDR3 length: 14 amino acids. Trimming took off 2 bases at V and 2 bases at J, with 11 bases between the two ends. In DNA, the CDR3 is TGCGCCAGCAGCTTACTGGGGGGGCCCTACGAGCAGTACTTC. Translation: CASSLLGGPYEQYF.

The CDR3 DNA reads as TGTGCCAGTAGTCTTCTTGGCGGGGGGGCGGAGACCCAGTACTTC. The encoded protein is CASSLLGGGAETQYF. The chain is built from TRBV19 and TRBJ2-5; 9 bases match TRBD2. The CDR3 spans 15 residues. Trimming removed 5 bases from V and 5 bases from J; junction bases left unmatched: 9. Germline CDR1 and CDR2: LNHDA and SQIVND (reference sequence).

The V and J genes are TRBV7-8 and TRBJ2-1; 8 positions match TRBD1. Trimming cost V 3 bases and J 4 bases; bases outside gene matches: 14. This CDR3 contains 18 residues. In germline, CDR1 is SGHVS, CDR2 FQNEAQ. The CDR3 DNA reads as TGTGCCAGCAGCTTCCTAACCCCGGGACAGGCGGGGTACAATGAGCAGTTCTTC. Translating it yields CASSFLTPGQAGYNEQFF.

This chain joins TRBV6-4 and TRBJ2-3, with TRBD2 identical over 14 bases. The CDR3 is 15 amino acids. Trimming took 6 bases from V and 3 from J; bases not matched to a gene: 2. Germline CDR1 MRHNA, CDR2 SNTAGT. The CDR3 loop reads CASSRTSGGTDTQYF. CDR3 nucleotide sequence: TGTGCCAGCAGCAGGACTAGCGGGGGGACAGATACGCAGTATTTT.

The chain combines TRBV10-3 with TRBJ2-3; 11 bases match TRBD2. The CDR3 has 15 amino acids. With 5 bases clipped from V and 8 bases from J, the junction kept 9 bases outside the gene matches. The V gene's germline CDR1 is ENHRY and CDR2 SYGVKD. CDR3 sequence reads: CAISKTSGESSTQYF. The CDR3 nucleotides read TGTGCCATCAGTAAGACTAGCGGGGAGTCTAGTACGCAGTATTTT.